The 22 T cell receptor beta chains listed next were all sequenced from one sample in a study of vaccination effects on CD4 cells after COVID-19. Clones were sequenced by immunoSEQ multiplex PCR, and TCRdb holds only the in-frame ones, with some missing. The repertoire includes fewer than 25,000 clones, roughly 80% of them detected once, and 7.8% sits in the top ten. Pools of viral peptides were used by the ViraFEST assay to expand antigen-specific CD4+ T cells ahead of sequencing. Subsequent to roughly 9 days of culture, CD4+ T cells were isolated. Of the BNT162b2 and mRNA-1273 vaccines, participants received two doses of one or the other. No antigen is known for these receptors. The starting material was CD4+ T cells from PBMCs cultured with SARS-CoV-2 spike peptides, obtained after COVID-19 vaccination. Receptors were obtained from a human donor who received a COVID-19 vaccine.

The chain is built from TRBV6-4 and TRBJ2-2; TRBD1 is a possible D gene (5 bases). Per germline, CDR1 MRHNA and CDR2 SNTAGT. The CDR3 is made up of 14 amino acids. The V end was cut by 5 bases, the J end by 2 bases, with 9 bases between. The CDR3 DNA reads TGTGCCAGCAGTAAGCAGGGAAACACCGGGGAGCTGTTTTTT. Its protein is CASSKQGNTGELFF.

CDR3 nucleotide sequence: TGTGCAAGTCGCTTTCAGGGATCACCCCTCCACTTT. This encodes CASRFQGSPLHF. The J gene is TRBJ1-6, the V gene TRBV12-2; TRBD1 is the table's D call and was not checked against the DNA. TRBV12-2 is labeled a pseudogene. This CDR3 region has 12 residues.

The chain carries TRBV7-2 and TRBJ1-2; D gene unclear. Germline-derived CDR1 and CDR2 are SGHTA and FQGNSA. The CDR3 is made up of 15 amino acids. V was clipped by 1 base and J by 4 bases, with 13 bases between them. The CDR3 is CASSLGLRESYGYTF. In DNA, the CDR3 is TGTGCCAGCAGCTTAGGACTGAGGGAAAGCTATGGCTACACCTTC.

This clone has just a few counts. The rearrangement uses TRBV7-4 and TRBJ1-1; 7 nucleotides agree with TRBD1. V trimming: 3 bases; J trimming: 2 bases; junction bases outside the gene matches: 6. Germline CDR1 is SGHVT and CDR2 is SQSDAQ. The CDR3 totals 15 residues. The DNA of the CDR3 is TGTGCCAGCAGCTTTAGGGGACAGACAAACACTGAAGCTTTCTTT. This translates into CASSFRGQTNTEAFF.

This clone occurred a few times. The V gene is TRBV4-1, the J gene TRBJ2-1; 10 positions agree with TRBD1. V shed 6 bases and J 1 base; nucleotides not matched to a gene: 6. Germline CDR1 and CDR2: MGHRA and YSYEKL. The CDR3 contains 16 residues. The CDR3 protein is CASRRVGQGSYNEQFF. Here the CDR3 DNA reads TGCGCCAGCAGACGGGTGGGACAGGGGTCCTACAATGAGCAGTTCTTC.

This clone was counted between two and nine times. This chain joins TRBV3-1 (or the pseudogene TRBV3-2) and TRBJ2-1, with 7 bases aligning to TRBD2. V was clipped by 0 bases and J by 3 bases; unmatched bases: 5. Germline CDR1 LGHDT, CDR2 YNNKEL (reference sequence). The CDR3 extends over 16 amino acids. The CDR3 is CASSQDYLADYNEQFF. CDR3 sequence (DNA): TGTGCCAGCAGCCAAGATTACCTAGCGGACTACAATGAGCAGTTCTTC.

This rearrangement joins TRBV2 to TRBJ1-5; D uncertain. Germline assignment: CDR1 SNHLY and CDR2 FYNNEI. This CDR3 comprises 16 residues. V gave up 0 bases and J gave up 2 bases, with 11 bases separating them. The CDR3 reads CASSEAGLGGNQPQHF. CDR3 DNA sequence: TGTGCCAGCAGTGAAGCCGGCTTGGGCGGCAATCAGCCCCAGCATTTT.

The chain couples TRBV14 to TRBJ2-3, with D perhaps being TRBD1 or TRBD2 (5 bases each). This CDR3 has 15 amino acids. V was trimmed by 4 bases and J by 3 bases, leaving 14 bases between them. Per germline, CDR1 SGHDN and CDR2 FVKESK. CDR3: CASSRDLTSTDTQYF. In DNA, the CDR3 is TGTGCCAGCAGCCGGGACCTTACCTCAACAGATACGCAGTATTTT.

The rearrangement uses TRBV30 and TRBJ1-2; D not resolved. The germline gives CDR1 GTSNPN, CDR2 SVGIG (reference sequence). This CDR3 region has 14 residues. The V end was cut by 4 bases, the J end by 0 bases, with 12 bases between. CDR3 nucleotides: TGTGCCTGGATATCATCCTTCGCTAACTATGGCTACACCTTC. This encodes CAWISSFANYGYTF.

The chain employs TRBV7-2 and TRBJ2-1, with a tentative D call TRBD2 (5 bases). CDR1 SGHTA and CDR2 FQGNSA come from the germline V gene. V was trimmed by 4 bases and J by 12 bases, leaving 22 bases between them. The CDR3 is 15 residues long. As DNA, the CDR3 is TGTGCCAGCAGCTCCTATATTAGCGACTCCCGTGGGCAGTTCTTC. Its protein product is CASSSYISDSRGQFF.

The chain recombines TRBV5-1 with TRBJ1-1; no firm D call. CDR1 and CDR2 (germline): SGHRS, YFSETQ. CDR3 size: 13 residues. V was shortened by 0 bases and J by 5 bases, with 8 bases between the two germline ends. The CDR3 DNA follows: TGCGCCAGCAGCTTGGGGGCATGGACTGAAGCTTTCTTT. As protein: CASSLGAWTEAFF. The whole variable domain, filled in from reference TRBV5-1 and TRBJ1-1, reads KAGVTQTPRYLIKTRGQQVTLSCSPISGHRSVSWYQQTPGQGLQFLFEYFSETQRNKGNFPGRFSGRQFSNSRSEMNVSTLELGDSALYLCASSLGAWTEAFFGQGTRLTVV.

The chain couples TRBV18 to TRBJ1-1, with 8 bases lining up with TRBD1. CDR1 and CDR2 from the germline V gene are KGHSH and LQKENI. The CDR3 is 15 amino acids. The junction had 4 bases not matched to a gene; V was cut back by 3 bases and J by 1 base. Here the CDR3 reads CASSPLGQENTEAFF. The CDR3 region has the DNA TGTGCCAGCTCACCCTTGGGACAGGAGAACACTGAAGCTTTCTTT.

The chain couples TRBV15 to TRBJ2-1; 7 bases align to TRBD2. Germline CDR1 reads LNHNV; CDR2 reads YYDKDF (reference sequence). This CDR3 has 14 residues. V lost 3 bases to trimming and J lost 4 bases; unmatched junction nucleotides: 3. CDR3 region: CATSSEAGYNEQFF. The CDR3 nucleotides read TGTGCCACCAGCAGTGAAGCGGGGTACAATGAGCAGTTCTTC.

The CDR3: CASSLRVAGARSYEQFF. The CDR3 region has the DNA TGTGCCAGCAGCTTAAGGGTAGCGGGAGCAAGAAGCTATGAGCAGTTCTTC. V and J are TRBV7-9 and TRBJ2-1, with 9 bases that match TRBD2. Germline V gene data show CDR1 as SEHNR and CDR2 as FQNEAQ (reference sequence). V shed 2 bases and J 8 bases; nucleotides not matched to a gene: 13. The CDR3 is 17 amino acids.

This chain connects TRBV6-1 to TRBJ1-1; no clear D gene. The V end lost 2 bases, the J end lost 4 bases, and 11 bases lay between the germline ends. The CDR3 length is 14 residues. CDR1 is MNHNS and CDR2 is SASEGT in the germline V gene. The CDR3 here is CASSERGMGTEAFF. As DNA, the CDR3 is TGTGCCAGCAGTGAAAGAGGGATGGGCACTGAAGCTTTCTTT.

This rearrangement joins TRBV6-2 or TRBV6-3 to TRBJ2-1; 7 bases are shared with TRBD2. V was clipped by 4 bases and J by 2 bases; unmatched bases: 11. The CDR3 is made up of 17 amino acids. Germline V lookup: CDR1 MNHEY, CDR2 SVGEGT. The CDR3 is CASSFRVRGNAYNEQFF. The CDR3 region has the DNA TGTGCCAGCAGTTTTAGAGTGCGGGGGAACGCCTACAATGAGCAGTTCTTC.

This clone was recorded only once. CDR3 sequence reads: CASSSVGEENSPLHF. CDR3 sequence (DNA): TGTGCCAGTAGTTCCGTTGGTGAAGAGAATTCACCCCTCCACTTT. This sequence joins TRBV19 and TRBJ1-6; D is ambiguous. CDR3 length: 15 amino acids. Germline-derived CDR1 and CDR2 are LNHDA and SQIVND (reference sequence). Trimming stripped 5 bases from V and 7 bases from J, with 15 bases between.

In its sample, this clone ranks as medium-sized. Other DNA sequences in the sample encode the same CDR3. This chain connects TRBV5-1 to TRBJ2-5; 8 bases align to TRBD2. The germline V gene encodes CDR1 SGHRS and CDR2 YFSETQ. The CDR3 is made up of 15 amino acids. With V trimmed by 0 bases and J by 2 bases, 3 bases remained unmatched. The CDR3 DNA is TGCGCCAGCAGCTTGGCCGGGGGGGTTCAAGAGACCCAGTACTTC. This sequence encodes CASSLAGGVQETQYF. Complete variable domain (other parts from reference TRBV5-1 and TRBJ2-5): KAGVTQTPRYLIKTRGQQVTLSCSPISGHRSVSWYQQTPGQGLQFLFEYFSETQRNKGNFPGRFSGRQFSNSRSEMNVSTLELGDSALYLCASSLAGGVQETQYFGPGTRLLVL.

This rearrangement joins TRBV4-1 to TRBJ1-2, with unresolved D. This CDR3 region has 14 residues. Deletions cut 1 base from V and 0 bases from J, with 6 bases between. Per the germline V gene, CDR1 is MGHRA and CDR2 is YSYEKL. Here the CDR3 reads CASSQAVANYGYTF. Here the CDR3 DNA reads TGCGCCAGCAGCCAAGCGGTAGCTAACTATGGCTACACCTTC.

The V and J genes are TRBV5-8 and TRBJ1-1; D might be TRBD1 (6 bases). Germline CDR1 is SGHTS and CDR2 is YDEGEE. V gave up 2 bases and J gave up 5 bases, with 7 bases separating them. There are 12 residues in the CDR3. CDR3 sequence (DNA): TGTGCCAGCAGCTTAACAGGGACTGAAGCTTTCTTT. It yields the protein CASSLTGTEAFF.

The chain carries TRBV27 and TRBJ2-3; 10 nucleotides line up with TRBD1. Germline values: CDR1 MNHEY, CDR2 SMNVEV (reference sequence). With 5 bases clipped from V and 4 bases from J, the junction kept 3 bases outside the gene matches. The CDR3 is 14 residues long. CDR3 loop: CASSRDRGSDTQYF. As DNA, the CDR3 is TGTGCCAGCAGTCGGGACAGGGGTTCAGATACGCAGTATTTT.

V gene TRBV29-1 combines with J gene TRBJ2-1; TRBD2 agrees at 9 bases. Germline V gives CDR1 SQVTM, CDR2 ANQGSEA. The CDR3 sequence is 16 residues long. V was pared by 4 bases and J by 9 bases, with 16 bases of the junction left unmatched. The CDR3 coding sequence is TGCAGCGTTGTGGTTGTGAGGCGGGAGGGCCTCTCTGAGCAGTTCTTC. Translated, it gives CSVVVVRREGLSEQFF.